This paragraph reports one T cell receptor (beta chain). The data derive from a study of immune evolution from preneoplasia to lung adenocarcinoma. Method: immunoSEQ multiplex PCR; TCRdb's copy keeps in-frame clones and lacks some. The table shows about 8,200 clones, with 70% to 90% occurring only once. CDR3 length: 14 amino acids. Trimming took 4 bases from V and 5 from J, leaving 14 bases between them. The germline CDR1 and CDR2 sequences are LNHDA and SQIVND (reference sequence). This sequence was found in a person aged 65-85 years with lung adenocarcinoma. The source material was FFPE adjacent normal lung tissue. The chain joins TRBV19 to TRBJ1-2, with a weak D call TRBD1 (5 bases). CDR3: CASSRGTDWYGYTF. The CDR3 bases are TGTGCCAGTAGTAGGGGGACGGATTGGTATGGCTACACCTTC.